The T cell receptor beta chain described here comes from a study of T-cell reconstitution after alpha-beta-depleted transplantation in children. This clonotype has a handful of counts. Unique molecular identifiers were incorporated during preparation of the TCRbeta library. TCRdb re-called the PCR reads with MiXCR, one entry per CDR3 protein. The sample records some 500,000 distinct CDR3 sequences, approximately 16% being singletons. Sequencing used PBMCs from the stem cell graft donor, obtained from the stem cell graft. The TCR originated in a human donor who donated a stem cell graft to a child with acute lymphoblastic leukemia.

The CDR3 DNA is TGCAGTGCTAGGGGGCGGCGGGGAGAGACCCAGTACTTC. This sequence encodes CSARGRRGETQYF. The chain carries TRBV20-1 and TRBJ2-5; TRBD2 might be the D (6 bases). Germline CDR1 and CDR2: DFQATT and SNEGSKA (reference sequence). The CDR3 sequence is 13 residues long. The V end lost 3 bases, the J end lost 4 bases, and 12 bases lay between the germline ends.